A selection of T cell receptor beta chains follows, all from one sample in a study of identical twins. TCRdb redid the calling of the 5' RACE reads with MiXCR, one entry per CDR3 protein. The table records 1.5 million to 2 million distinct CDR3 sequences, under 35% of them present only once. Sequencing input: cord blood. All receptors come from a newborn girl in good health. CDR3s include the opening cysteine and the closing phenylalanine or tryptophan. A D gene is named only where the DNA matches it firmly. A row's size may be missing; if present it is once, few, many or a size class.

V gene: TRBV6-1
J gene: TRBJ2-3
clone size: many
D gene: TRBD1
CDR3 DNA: TGTGCCAGCAGTGCTGGGACAGGGGGCACAGATACGCAGTATTTT
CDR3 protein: CASSAGTGGTDTQYF

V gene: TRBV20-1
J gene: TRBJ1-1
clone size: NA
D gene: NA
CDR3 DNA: TGCAGTGCCCCGACACAGAGACTGAACACTGAAGCTTTCTTT
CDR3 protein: CSAPTQRLNTEAFF

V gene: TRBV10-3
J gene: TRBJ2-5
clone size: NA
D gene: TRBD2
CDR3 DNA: TGTGCCATCAGTGACGGGACTAGCGCCTACAATGAGCAGTACTTC
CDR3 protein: CAISDGTSAYNEQYF

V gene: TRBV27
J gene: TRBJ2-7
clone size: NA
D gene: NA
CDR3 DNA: TGTGCCAGCAGCCGACTGAGGGAGGCTCTCTACGAGCAGTACTTC
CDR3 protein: CASSRLREALYEQYF

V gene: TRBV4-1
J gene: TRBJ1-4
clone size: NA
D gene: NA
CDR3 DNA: TGCGCCAGCAGCCACCCCCAGAGGAGGAATGAAAAACTGTTTTTT
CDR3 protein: CASSHPQRRNEKLFF

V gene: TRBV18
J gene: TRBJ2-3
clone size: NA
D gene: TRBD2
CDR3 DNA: TGTGCCAGCTCACCACCGCTGGGAGGGCATGCAGATACGCAGTATTTT
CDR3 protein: CASSPPLGGHADTQYF

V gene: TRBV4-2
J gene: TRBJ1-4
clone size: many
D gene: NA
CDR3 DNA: TGTGCCAGCAGCCAAGACCCTCAGGGGACTAATGAAAAACTGTTTTTT
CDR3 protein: CASSQDPQGTNEKLFF

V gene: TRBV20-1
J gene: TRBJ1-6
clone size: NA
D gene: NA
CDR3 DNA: TGCAGTGCTAATTCGGCAGGGAGCTCCTATAATTCACCCCTCCACTTT
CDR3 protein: CSANSAGSSYNSPLHF

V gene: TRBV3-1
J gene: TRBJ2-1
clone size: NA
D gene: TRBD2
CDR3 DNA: TGTGCCAGCAGCCGAATGACTAGCGGGGGGTACAATGAGCAGTTCTTC
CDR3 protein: CASSRMTSGGYNEQFF

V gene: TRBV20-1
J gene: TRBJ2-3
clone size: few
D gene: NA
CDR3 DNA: TGCAGTGCTAGAGTCCCAGGGGGCACAGATACGCAGTATTTT
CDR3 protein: CSARVPGGTDTQYF

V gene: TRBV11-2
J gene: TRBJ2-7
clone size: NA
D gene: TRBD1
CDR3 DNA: TGTGCCAGCAGCTTGTGGACAGGGGGCGGGAATGAGCAGTACTTC
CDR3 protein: CASSLWTGGGNEQYF

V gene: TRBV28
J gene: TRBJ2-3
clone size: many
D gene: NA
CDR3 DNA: TGTGCCAGCACCCTTCAGAGGGGATTCGCGCAGTATTTT
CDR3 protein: CASTLQRGFAQYF

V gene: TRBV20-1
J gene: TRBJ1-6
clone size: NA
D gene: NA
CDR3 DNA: TGCAGTGCTAGAGATAACGGCCTCTATTCACCCCTCCACTTT
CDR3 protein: CSARDNGLYSPLHF

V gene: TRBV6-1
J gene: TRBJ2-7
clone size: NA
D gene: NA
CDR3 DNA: TGTGCCAGCAGTCGGACTGGCGATAGCTCCTACGAGCAGTACTTC
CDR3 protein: CASSRTGDSSYEQYF

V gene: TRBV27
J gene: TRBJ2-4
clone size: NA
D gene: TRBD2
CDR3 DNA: TGTGCCAGCAGTTTACATAGCGGGGGATCTAACATTCAGTACTTC
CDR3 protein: CASSLHSGGSNIQYF